A single sample is the source of the 8 T cell receptor beta chains below, sequenced in a study of blood T cell repertoires in COVID-19. This table comes from immunoSEQ multiplex PCR, and its TCRdb copy is limited to in-frame clones, with some not included. Of 70,000 to 95,000 clones in the sample, roughly 92% are singletons; the top ten hold under 7.5%. Sequencing was performed on peripheral blood. The receptors were gathered from a woman aged 60-75 years with active COVID-19.

The chain is built from TRBV2 and TRBJ2-1, with a tentative D call TRBD2 (5 bases). In germline, CDR1 is SNHLY, CDR2 FYNNEI. CDR3 size: 13 residues. Trimming took 6 bases from V and 8 from J, leaving 14 bases between them. As DNA, the CDR3 is TGTGCCAGCAGCCTCCCCGGGATCCATGAGCAGTTCTTC. The encoded protein is CASSLPGIHEQFF. Full variable domain (missing parts from reference TRBV2 and TRBJ2-1): EPEVTQTPSHQVTQMGQEVILRCVPISNHLYFYWYRQILGQKVEFLVSFYNNEISEKSEIFDDQFSVERPDGSNFTLKIRSTKLEDSAMYFCASSLPGIHEQFFGPGTRLTVL.

The V call is TRBV7-2, the J call TRBJ1-6; D perhaps matches TRBD1 (5 bases). Germline V gene lookup returns CDR1 SGHTA and CDR2 FQGNSA. The CDR3 contains 15 residues. V was shortened by 5 bases and J by 7 bases, with 15 bases between the two germline ends. CDR3 DNA: TGTGCCAGCAGCCTGTCGCAGGGCGGAAATTCACCCCTCCACTTT. Its translation: CASSLSQGGNSPLHF.

This chain connects TRBV7-8 to TRBJ1-3, with D uncertain. The length of the CDR3 is 12 residues. Per germline, CDR1 SGHVS and CDR2 FQNEAQ. Between the trimmed V and J ends, which lost 5 bases and 3 bases, there was a span of 5 bases. CDR3 in DNA: TGTGCCAGCAGCCCCGTTGGAAACACCATATATTTT. Translation: CASSPVGNTIYF.

V is TRBV27 and J is TRBJ1-4; a possible D gene is TRBD1 (6 bases). Deletions cut 6 bases from V and 4 bases from J, with 15 bases between. Germline values: CDR1 MNHEY, CDR2 SMNVEV (reference sequence). The CDR3 is made up of 15 amino acids. The CDR3 is CASSRGGTLNEKLFF. The CDR3 coding sequence is TGTGCCAGCAGCCGGGGGGGCACCCTTAATGAAAAACTGTTTTTT.

This chain connects TRBV10-3 to TRBJ2-5; 10 positions agree with TRBD1. Germline CDR1 is ENHRY and CDR2 is SYGVKD. V was clipped by 6 bases and J by 0 bases; unmatched bases: 4. The CDR3 runs to 15 residues. The CDR3 reads CAISPGQGHQETQYF. Written as DNA, the CDR3 is TGTGCCATCAGCCCGGGACAGGGGCACCAAGAGACCCAGTACTTC.

The J gene is TRBJ2-7, the V gene TRBV23-1; no clear D gene. TRBV23-1 is designated an ORF whose function remains uncertain. This CDR3 is built from 12 residues. The V and J ends lost 3 bases and 3 bases respectively, with 6 bases between them. CDR3 sequence (DNA): TGCGCCAGCAGTCACCGAGTCTACGAGCAGTACTTC. Translated: CASSHRVYEQYF.

V usage is TRBV6-1 and J usage is TRBJ1-5; 10 bases agree with TRBD1. V was pared by 2 bases and J by 2 bases, with 9 bases of the junction left unmatched. The CDR3 has 18 amino acids. Looked up from germline, CDR1 is MNHNS and CDR2 is SASEGT. The chain's CDR3 is CASSETLSGTGGNQPQHF. As DNA, the CDR3 is TGTGCCAGCAGTGAAACCCTTTCCGGGACAGGGGGCAATCAGCCCCAGCATTTT.

The genes are TRBV7-8 and TRBJ2-3; D is unresolved. CDR3 length: 13 amino acids. The V end lost 5 bases, the J end lost 5 bases, and 11 bases lay between the germline ends. Germline V gives CDR1 SGHVS, CDR2 FQNEAQ. DNA for the CDR3: TGTGCCAGCAGCACAAAGACATTAGATACGCAGTATTTT. Translation: CASSTKTLDTQYF.